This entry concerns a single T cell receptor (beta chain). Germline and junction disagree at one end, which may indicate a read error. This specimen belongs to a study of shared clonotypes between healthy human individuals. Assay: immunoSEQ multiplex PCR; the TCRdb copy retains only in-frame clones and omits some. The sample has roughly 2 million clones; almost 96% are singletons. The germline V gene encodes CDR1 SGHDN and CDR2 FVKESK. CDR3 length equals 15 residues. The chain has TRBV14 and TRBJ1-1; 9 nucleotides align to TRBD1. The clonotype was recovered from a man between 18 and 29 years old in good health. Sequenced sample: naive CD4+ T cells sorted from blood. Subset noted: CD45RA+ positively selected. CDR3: CASSHGDRENAEAFF. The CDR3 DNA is TGTGCCAGCAGCCATGGGGACAGGGAGAACGCTGAAGCTTTCTTT.